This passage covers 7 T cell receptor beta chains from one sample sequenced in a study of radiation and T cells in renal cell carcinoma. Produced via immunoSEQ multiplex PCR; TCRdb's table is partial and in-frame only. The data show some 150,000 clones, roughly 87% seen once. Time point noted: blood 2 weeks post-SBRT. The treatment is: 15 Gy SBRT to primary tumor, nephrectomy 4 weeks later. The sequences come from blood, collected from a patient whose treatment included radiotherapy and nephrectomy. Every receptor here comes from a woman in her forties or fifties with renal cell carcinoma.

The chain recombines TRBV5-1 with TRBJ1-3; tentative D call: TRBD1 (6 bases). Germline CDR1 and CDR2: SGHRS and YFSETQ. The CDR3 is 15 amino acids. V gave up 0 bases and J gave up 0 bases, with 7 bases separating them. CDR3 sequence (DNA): TGCGCCAGCAGCTTGGGAGGGGGCTCTGGAAACACCATATATTTT. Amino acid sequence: CASSLGGGSGNTIYF.

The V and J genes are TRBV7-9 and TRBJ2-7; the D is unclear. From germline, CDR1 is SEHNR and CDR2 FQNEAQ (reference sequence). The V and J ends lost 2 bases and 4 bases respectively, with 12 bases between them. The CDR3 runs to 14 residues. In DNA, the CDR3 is TGTGCCAGCAGCTTATCCGGCCATTATTACGAGCAGTACTTC. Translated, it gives CASSLSGHYYEQYF.

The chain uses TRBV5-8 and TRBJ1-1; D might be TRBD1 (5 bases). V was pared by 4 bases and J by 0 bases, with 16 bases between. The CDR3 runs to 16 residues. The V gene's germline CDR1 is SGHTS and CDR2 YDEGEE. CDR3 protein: CASSLLLDSLNTEAFF. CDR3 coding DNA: TGTGCCAGCAGCCTGTTACTAGACAGTTTGAACACTGAAGCTTTCTTT. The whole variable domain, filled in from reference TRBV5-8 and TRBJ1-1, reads EAGVTQSPTHLIKTRGQQATLRCSPISGHTSVYWYQQALGLGLQFLLWYDEGEERNRGNFPPRFSGRQFPNYSSELNVNALELEDSALYLCASSLLLDSLNTEAFFGQGTRLTVV.

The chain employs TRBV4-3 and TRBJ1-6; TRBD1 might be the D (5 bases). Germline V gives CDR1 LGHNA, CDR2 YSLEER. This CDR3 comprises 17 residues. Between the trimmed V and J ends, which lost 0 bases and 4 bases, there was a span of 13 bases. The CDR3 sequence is CASSQDAGLDYNSPLHF. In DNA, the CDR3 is TGCGCCAGCAGCCAAGACGCGGGGCTGGATTATAATTCACCCCTCCACTTT.

Written as DNA, the CDR3 is TGTGCCAGCAGCTCGCCGACAGGGGGCCAAGAGACCCAGTACTTC. It yields the protein CASSSPTGGQETQYF. V is TRBV5-6 and J is TRBJ2-5, with TRBD1 identical over 9 bases. The CDR3 contains 15 residues. The germline gives CDR1 SGHDT, CDR2 YYEEEE. Germline trimming cut 3 bases from V and 1 base from J; bases unmatched to any gene: 4. The whole variable domain, remainder taken from reference TRBV5-6 and TRBJ2-5, is DAGVTQSPTHLIKTRGQQVTLRCSPKSGHDTVSWYQQALGQGPQFIFQYYEEEERQRGNFPDRFSGHQFPNYSSELNVNALLLGDSALYLCASSSPTGGQETQYFGPGTRLLVL.

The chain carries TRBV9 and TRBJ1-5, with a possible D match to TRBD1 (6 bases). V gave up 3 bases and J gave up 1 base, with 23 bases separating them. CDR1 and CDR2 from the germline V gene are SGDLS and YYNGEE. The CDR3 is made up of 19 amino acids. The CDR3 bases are TGTGCCAGCAGCGCAACCCTGGAGGGGGGTTTAAGAAGCAATCAGCCCCAGCATTTT. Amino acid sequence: CASSATLEGGLRSNQPQHF.

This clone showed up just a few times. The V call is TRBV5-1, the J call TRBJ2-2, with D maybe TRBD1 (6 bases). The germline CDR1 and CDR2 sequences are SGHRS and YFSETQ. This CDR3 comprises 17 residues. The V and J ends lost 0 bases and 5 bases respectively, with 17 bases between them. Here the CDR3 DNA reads TGCGCCAGCAGCTTGGGGTTGCAGGGGTTGGAGACCGGGGAGCTGTTTTTT. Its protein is CASSLGLQGLETGELFF.